This T cell receptor (beta chain) was sequenced in a study of T cells after yellow fever vaccination. There are a few counts of this clonotype. Trimming cost V 9 bases and J 1 base, with 14 bases left between them. The germline V gene has CDR1 KGHDR and CDR2 SFDVKD. This CDR3 contains 14 residues. The study made its TCR cDNA through 5'RACE template switching. That step introduced a universal primer site along with UMIs. TCRdb used MiXCR to reprocess the 5' RACE reads, holding one entry per CDR3 protein. This table has more than 300,000 distinct CDR3 sequences, about 10% appearing once. This receptor was obtained from a man between 18 and 29 years old who received the YFV17D yellow fever vaccine. The chain joins TRBV24-1 to TRBJ1-2; D remains ambiguous. This material consisted of CD4+ T cells sorted from PBMCs, taken 45 days after the yellow fever booster vaccination. The CDR3 DNA sequence: TGTGCCACCCGTAGATCCGCTCTTAACTATGGCTACACCTTC. Amino acid sequence: CATRRSALNYGYTF.